The entry below gives a single TCR beta chain sequence along with its context. Its target is not known. The data stem from a study of cytomegalovirus exposure and HLA in healthy donors. Turning to the study itself: As released early, the data held roughly 85 million unique TCRs from HLA-typed donors. Whole-study findings and limits: The authors enumerated some 160 TCR beta chains as linked to cytomegalovirus.

There are 12 residues in the CDR3. V shed 4 bases and J shed 10 bases, with 11 bases lying between them. CDR1 is MNHEY and CDR2 is SVGAGI in the germline V gene. It was with 60 Vbeta and 13 Jbeta primers that the PCR ran. How the authors handled the data: Later work found roughly 80 million unique TCR beta chains, with 9.5 million to 14 million shared. Libraries were prepared by immunoSEQ multiplex PCR; TCRdb keeps only in-frame clonotypes and omits some of them. V and J calls and clone size are given by that table; D and trimming were obtained from the DNA. The sample contains approximately 99,000 clones, about four fifths of which appear only once.

V and J are TRBV6-5 and TRBJ2-1; a weak D match, TRBD1 (6 bases). This TCR was sampled from a man aged 40-49 years in good health and CMV-seropositive. The sequencing input was PBMCs. The CDR3 DNA is TGTGCCAGCAGTTCTTCCGACAGGGAGCAGTTCTTC. Encoded protein: CASSSSDREQFF.